One sample yielded the 10 T cell receptor beta chains listed below, sequenced in a study of blood T cell repertoires in COVID-19. This table comes from immunoSEQ multiplex PCR, and its TCRdb copy is limited to in-frame clones, with some not included. The sample lists 230,000 or so clones, about 83% seen once, with around 8.9% in the top ten. Material for sequencing was peripheral blood. Source of these receptors: a man aged 35-49 years with active or convalescent COVID-19.

V gene TRBV19 combines with J gene TRBJ2-6, with D possibly being TRBD1 (5 bases). The CDR3 runs 16 residues. The V gene's germline CDR1 is LNHDA and CDR2 SQIVND (reference sequence). Trimming pared 1 base from V and 3 bases from J, leaving 10 bases between. The CDR3 reads CASSIVRGLGANVLTF. The CDR3 region has the DNA TGTGCCAGTAGTATAGTTAGGGGCCTTGGGGCCAACGTCCTGACTTTC.

This rearrangement joins TRBV24-1 to TRBJ1-1; 7 bases line up with TRBD1. The CDR3 covers 13 residues. Germline assignment: CDR1 KGHDR and CDR2 SFDVKD. The J segment lost 7 bases and the V segment lost 7 bases, leaving 8 bases of the junction unmatched. DNA of the CDR3: TGTGCCACCAGCCGAGACAGGGTGGGTGAAGCTTTCTTT. This encodes CATSRDRVGEAFF.

The chain combines TRBV7-9 with TRBJ1-3; D is possibly TRBD1 (5 bases). V gave up 5 bases and J gave up 6 bases, with 17 bases separating them. The germline gives CDR1 SEHNR, CDR2 FQNEAQ (reference sequence). The CDR3 is 15 residues long. DNA for the CDR3: TGTGCCAGCAGCACCCCCGGGGGACTAGCAAACACCATATATTTT. Translating it yields CASSTPGGLANTIYF.

This clone was picked up one time. The chain recombines TRBV6-5 with TRBJ2-2, with 7 bases identical to TRBD1. V was clipped by 6 bases and J by 5 bases; unmatched bases: 3. Germline CDR1 reads MNHEY; CDR2 reads SVGAGI. The CDR3 spans 13 residues. In DNA form, the CDR3 reads TGTGCCAGCAGGGGACAGAGGACCGGGGAGCTGTTTTTT. Translation gives CASRGQRTGELFF.

This clone is a singleton in its sample. The chain is built from TRBV19 and TRBJ2-7; 11 positions match TRBD1. Germline assignment: CDR1 LNHDA and CDR2 SQIVND (reference sequence). V lost 3 bases, J lost 2 bases, and 3 bases stayed unmatched. The CDR3 loop spans 15 amino acids. The CDR3 region is CASSMMDRGPYEQYF. In DNA, the CDR3 is TGTGCCAGTAGTATGATGGACAGGGGGCCCTACGAGCAGTACTTC.

The V and J genes are TRBV6-5 and TRBJ2-3; D not resolved. The germline V gene has CDR1 MNHEY and CDR2 SVGAGI. V was shortened by 0 bases and J by 3 bases, with 10 bases between the two germline ends. The CDR3 sequence is 15 residues long. CDR3 coding DNA: TGTGCCAGCAGTTACTCCGTTCTGAGGACAGATACGCAGTATTTT. It translates to CASSYSVLRTDTQYF.

This clone was seen only a few times. The chain links TRBV3-1 (or the pseudogene TRBV3-2) to TRBJ1-2; D possibly corresponds to TRBD1 (5 bases). The CDR3 loop spans 11 amino acids. V gave up 4 bases and J gave up 7 bases, with 7 bases separating them. Looked up from germline, CDR1 is LGHDT and CDR2 is YNNKEL (reference sequence). For the CDR3, the DNA is TGTGCCAGCAGCCTGGGGGGTGGCTACACCTTC. Translating it yields CASSLGGGYTF.

V is TRBV19 and J is TRBJ2-1; D gene unclear. Germline loops: CDR1 LNHDA, CDR2 SQIVND (reference sequence). V was shortened by 5 bases and J by 0 bases, with 23 bases between the two germline ends. The CDR3 loop spans 19 amino acids. CDR3 coding DNA: TGTGCCAGTAGTCCCACCGCATCAAATGTTAGGAGCTCCTACAATGAGCAGTTCTTC. It is translated as CASSPTASNVRSSYNEQFF.

V usage is TRBV28 and J usage is TRBJ2-3; perhaps TRBD2 as D (6 bases). This CDR3 comprises 14 residues. The V gene's germline CDR1 is MDHEN and CDR2 SYDVKM. Trimming pared 9 bases from V and 0 bases from J, leaving 13 bases between. The CDR3 region has the DNA TGTGCCAGTGGGAGGACCGTAAGCACAGATACGCAGTATTTT. This translates into CASGRTVSTDTQYF.

This rearrangement joins TRBV11-2 to TRBJ2-4, with a possible D match to TRBD2 (5 bases). Per the germline V gene, CDR1 is SGHAT and CDR2 is FQNNGV. V lost 3 bases to trimming and J lost 4 bases, with 13 bases between them. This CDR3 comprises 15 residues. The CDR3 here is CASSFSADVKNIQYF. The CDR3 nucleotides are TGTGCCAGCAGCTTTTCAGCGGATGTTAAAAACATTCAGTACTTC.